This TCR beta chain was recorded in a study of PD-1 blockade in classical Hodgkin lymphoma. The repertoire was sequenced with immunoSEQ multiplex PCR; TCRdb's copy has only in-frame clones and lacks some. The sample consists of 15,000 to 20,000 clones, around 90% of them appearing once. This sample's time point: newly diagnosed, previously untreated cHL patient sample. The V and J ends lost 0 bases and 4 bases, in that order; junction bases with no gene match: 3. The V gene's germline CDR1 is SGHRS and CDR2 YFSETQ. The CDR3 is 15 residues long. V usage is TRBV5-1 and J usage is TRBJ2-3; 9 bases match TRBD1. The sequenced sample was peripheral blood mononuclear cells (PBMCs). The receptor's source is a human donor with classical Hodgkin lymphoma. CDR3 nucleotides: TGCGCCAGCAGCTTGGACAGGGGGCTACCAGATACGCAGTATTTT. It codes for CASSLDRGLPDTQYF.